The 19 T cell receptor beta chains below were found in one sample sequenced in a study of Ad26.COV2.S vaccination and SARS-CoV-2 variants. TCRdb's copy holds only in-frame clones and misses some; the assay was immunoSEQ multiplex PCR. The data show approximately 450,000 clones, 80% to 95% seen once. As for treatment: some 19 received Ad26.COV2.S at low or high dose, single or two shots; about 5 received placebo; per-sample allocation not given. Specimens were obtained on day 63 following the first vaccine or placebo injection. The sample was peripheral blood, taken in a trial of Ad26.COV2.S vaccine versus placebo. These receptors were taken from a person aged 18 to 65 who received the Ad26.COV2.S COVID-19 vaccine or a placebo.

CDR3 region: CASRGQGRNSPLHF. The CDR3 bases are TGTGCCAGTAGAGGACAGGGGAGGAATTCACCCCTCCACTTT. The chain carries TRBV28 and TRBJ1-6; TRBD1 aligns across 9 bases. Germline V lookup: CDR1 MDHEN, CDR2 SYDVKM. The V and J ends lost 9 bases and 7 bases, in that order; junction bases with no gene match: 7. The CDR3 runs 14 residues.

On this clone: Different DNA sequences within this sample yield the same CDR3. CDR3 amino acids: CASSLGQYNEQFF. CDR3 coding DNA: TGCGCCAGCAGCTTGGGACAGTACAATGAGCAGTTCTTC. The chain joins TRBV5-1 to TRBJ2-1; D may be TRBD1 (5 bases). Per germline, CDR1 SGHRS and CDR2 YFSETQ. The CDR3 covers 13 residues. The germline V and J ends were trimmed by 0 bases and 4 bases, with 5 bases remaining between them.

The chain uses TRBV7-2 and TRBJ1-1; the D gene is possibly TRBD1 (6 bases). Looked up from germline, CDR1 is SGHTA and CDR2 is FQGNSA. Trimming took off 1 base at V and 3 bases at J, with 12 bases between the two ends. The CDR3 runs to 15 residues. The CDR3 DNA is TGTGCCAGCAGCTTAGACCTCAGGGGTGACACTGAAGCTTTCTTT. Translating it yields CASSLDLRGDTEAFF. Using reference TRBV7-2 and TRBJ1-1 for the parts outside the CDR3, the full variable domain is GAGVSQSPSNKVTEKGKDVELRCDPISGHTALYWYRQSLGQGLEFLIYFQGNSAPDKSGLPSDRFSAERTGGSVSTLTIQRTQQEDSAVYLCASSLDLRGDTEAFFGQGTRLTVV.

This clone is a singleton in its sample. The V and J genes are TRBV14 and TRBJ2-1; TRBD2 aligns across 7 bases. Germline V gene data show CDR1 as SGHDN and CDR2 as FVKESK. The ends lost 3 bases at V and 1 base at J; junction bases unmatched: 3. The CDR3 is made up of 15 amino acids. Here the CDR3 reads CASSQYSGSYNEQFF. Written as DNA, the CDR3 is TGTGCCAGCAGCCAGTATAGCGGGTCCTACAATGAGCAGTTCTTC.

The CDR3 spells CARSGFSSYEQYF. The CDR3 DNA sequence: TGTGCCAGATCGGGGTTCAGCTCCTACGAGCAGTACTTC. V usage is TRBV19 and J usage is TRBJ2-7; perhaps TRBD2 as D (5 bases). Germline V gene data show CDR1 as LNHDA and CDR2 as SQIVND (reference sequence). V was clipped by 9 bases and J by 0 bases, with 12 bases between them. The CDR3 extends over 13 amino acids.

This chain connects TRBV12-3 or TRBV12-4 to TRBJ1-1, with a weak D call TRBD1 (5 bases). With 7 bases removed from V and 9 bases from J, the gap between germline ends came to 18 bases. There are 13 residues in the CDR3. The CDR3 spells CASTLGIGGKAFF. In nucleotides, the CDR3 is TGTGCCAGCACCCTCGGGATCGGGGGTAAAGCTTTCTTT.

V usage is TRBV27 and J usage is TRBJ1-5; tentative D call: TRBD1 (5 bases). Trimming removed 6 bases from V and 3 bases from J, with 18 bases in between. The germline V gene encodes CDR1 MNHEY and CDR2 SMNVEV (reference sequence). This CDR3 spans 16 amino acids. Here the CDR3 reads CASRLSGDGDNQPQHF. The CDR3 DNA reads TGTGCCAGCAGGCTTTCGGGGGACGGTGACAATCAGCCCCAGCATTTT.

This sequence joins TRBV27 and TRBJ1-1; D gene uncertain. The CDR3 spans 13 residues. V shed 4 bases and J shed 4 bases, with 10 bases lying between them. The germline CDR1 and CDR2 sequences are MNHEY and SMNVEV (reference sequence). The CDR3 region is CASSSRGSTEAFF. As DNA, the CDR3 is TGTGCCAGCAGTTCGAGAGGGAGCACTGAAGCTTTCTTT.

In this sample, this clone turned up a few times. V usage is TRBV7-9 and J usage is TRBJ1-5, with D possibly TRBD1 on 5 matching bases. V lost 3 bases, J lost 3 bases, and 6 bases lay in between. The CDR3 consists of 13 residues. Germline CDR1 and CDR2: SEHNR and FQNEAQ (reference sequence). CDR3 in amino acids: CASSFGTNQPQHF. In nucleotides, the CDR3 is TGTGCCAGCAGCTTCGGGACCAATCAGCCCCAGCATTTT.

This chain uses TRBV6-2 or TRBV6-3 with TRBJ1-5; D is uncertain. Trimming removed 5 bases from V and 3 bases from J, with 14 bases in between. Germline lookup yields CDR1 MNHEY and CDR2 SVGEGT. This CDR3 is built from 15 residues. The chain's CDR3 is CASSVISFPNQPQHF. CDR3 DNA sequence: TGTGCCAGCAGTGTTATATCTTTCCCCAATCAGCCCCAGCATTTT.

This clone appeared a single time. The CDR3 sequence: CATSRGGRVGDTEAFF. The CDR3 nucleotides are TGTGCCACCAGCAGAGGGGGGCGGGTTGGGGACACTGAAGCTTTCTTT. This chain links TRBV15 with TRBJ1-1; TRBD1 might be the D (6 bases). The length of the CDR3 is 16 residues. Germline V gene lookup returns CDR1 LNHNV and CDR2 YYDKDF (reference sequence). V was trimmed by 1 base and J by 3 bases, leaving 15 bases between them.

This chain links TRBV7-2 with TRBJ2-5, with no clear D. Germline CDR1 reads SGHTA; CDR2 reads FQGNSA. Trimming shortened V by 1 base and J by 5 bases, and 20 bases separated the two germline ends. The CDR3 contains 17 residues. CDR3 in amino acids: CASSLGALNNPRETQYF. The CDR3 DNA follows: TGTGCCAGCAGCTTAGGGGCACTGAACAATCCCAGGGAGACCCAGTACTTC.

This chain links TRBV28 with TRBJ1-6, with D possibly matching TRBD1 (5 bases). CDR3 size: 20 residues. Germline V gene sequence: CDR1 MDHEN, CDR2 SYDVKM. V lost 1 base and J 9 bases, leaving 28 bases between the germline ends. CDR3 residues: CASSLFGGGSGMQSGSPLHF. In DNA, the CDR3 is TGTGCCAGCAGTTTATTTGGGGGGGGGAGCGGGATGCAGTCTGGTTCACCCCTCCACTTT.

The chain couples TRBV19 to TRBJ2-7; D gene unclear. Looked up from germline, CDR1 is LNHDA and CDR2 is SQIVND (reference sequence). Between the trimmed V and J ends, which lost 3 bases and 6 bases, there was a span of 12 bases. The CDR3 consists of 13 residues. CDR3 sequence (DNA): TGTGCCAGTAGTATCAGCATGGGTGCCGAGCAGTACTTC. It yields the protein CASSISMGAEQYF.

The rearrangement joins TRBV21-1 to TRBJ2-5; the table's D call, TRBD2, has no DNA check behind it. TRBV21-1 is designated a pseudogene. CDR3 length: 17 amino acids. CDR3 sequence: CASSTIDAGGRGETQYF. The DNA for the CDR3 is TGTGCCAGCAGCACAATAGATGCGGGGGGTCGCGGGGAGACCCAGTACTTC.

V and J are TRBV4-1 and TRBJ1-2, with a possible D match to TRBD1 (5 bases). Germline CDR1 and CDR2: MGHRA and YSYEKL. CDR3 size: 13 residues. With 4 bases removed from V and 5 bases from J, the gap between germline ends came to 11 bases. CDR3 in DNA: TGCGCCAGCAGCCTGGGGCATGGGTATGGCTACACCTTC. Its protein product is CASSLGHGYGYTF.

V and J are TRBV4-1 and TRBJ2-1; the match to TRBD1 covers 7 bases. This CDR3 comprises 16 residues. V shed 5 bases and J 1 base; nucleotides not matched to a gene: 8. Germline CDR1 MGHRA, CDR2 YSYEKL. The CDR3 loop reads CASSAPPGGSYNEQFF. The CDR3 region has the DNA TGCGCCAGCAGCGCGCCCCCAGGGGGATCCTACAATGAGCAGTTCTTC.

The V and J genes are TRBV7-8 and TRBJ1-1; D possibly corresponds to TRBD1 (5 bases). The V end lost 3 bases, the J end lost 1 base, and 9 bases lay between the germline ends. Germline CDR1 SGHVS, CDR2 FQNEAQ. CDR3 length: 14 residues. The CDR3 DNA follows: TGTGCCAGCAGCTTCGACAGAGCGAACACTGAAGCTTTCTTT. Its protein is CASSFDRANTEAFF. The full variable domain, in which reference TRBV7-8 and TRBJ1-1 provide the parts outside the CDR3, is GAGVSQSPRYKVAKRGQDVALRCDPISGHVSLFWYQQALGQGPEFLTYFQNEAQLDKSGLPSDRFFAERPEGSVSTLKIQRTQQEDSAVYLCASSFDRANTEAFFGQGTRLTVV.

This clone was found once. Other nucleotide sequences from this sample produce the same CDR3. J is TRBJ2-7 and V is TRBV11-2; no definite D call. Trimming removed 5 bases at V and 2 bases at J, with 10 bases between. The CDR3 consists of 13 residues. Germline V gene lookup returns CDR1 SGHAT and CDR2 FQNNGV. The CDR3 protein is CASSPGLAYEQYF. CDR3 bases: TGTGCCAGCAGCCCCGGGTTAGCCTACGAGCAGTACTTC.